This is a list of T cell receptor beta chains from one sample in a study of human T cells and chemical hapten exposure. In TCRdb, the RACE reads were re-called with MiXCR into one record per CDR3 protein. The repertoire includes approximately 97,000 distinct CDR3 sequences, approximately 10% of them detected once, and 2.5% to 4% sits in the top ten. This sample comprised whole blood, obtained in connection with sensitization to the hapten diphenylcyclopropenone (DPC). The receptors were gathered from a woman aged 40-49 years with alopecia areata. Some clones in this sample may be carry-over from other donors' samples. Both conserved end residues are part of each CDR3.

V gene	J gene	CDR3 protein
TRBV6-1	TRBJ2-7	CASTASSYEQYF
TRBV6-2/TRBV6-3	TRBJ2-1	CASSYPSHEQFF
TRBV7-3	TRBJ2-7	CASSLGQGDKQYF
TRBV27	TRBJ1-5	CASRGTGFGNQPQHF
TRBV29-1	TRBJ2-3	CSPFGGAKHTDTQYF
TRBV5-4	TRBJ2-7	CASSLETGRYEQYF
TRBV30	TRBJ1-5	CAWSAGVQSQPQHF
TRBV7-2	TRBJ2-2	CASSLYRVGQGASGELFF
TRBV5-1	TRBJ1-1	CASSFFGSTEAFF
TRBV5-1	TRBJ2-7	CASGEGHNNEQYF
TRBV6-6	TRBJ1-3	CASTLGGTGHSGNTIYF
TRBV7-9	TRBJ1-2	CASSQRSNQDYGYTF
TRBV11-1	TRBJ1-2	CASSLVDRDHTF
TRBV4-2	TRBJ2-3	CASSQEGRGGTDTQYF
TRBV9	TRBJ2-7	CASSVDGSLTYEQYF
TRBV6-2/TRBV6-3	TRBJ2-1	CASSGLAGHEQFF
TRBV6-2/TRBV6-3	TRBJ2-1	CASSYPSGTSGRDEQFF
TRBV7-9	TRBJ1-1	CASSLGAGLNTEPFF
TRBV2	TRBJ1-1	CASSPRTGKNTEAFF
TRBV29-1	TRBJ2-7	CSVGRDSGREQYF
TRBV28	TRBJ2-7	CASRPQTGLGEQYF
TRBV6-6	TRBJ1-5	CASSALDRGQNQPQHF
TRBV18	TRBJ2-5	CASSPPTRETQYF
TRBV20-1	TRBJ1-2	CSARRQGYGYTF
TRBV6-4	TRBJ1-1	CASREPRVAEAFF
TRBV12-3/TRBV12-4	TRBJ1-6	CASRSQTTSYNSPLHF
TRBV12-3/TRBV12-4	TRBJ2-7	CASSPRSEQYF
TRBV7-9	TRBJ1-1	CASSSAGASEAFF
TRBV29-1	TRBJ2-7	CSVGGTYEQYF
TRBV4-1	TRBJ1-6	CASSQGGQGSSESPLHF
TRBV5-1	TRBJ2-5	CASSLQGDLETQYF
TRBV7-2	TRBJ2-5	CASSLGSGAGIMETQYF
TRBV12-3/TRBV12-4	TRBJ1-3	CASSRVSENTIYF
TRBV6-6	TRBJ2-7	CASIPQGLIYEQYF
TRBV13	TRBJ1-2	CASSLGGQGSSGYTF
TRBV6-4	TRBJ2-7	CASSDSNPGQGFPYEQYF
TRBV7-9	TRBJ1-1	CASSLFRGRGTEAFF
TRBV28	TRBJ2-1	CASSLAGVDEQFF
TRBV12-3/TRBV12-4	TRBJ2-1	CASSPQTGEQFF
TRBV3-1	TRBJ2-7	CASSGTFYEQYF
TRBV4-2	TRBJ2-6	CASSQDLDRSGSGANVLTF
TRBV19	TRBJ2-2	CASTPRAGTGELFF
TRBV2	TRBJ2-1	CASRGRGYNEQFF
TRBV7-2	TRBJ2-3	CASSLLPGRNTQYF
TRBV10-3	TRBJ1-1	CAISKGEAEAFF
TRBV6-5	TRBJ1-1	CASNWEGGSQEAFF
TRBV5-6	TRBJ2-5	CASTGPGQQETQYF
TRBV4-3	TRBJ2-1	CASSQDFGLGQFF
TRBV7-9	TRBJ1-4	CASSLVGQGEKLFF
TRBV12-3/TRBV12-4	TRBJ1-2	CASSRDMNMGYTF
TRBV28	TRBJ1-2	CASSLTGGANGYTF
TRBV20-1	TRBJ2-7	CSAPNIRLAGLSYEQYF